The 31 T cell receptor beta chains presented below share a single source sample, sequenced in a study of T cell repertoires in cytomegalovirus infection. TCRdb re-derived calls from the reads in MiXCR, one entry per CDR3 protein. The table has 450,000 to 650,000 distinct CDR3 sequences, about 30% seen once; the top ten hold around 14%. Sequencing was performed on PBMCs. These receptors were obtained from a human donor in good health (CMV status not recorded). Some clones in this sample may be carry-over from other donors' samples.

This chain joins TRBV12-3 or TRBV12-4 and TRBJ2-1; 9 bases fit TRBD2. The CDR3 has 11 amino acids. The trim removed 0 bases at V and 16 bases at J, leaving 1 base unmatched. The CDR3 here is CASSLASGRFF. The CDR3, as DNA: TGTGCCAGCAGTTTAGCTAGCGGGAGATTCTTC.

The chain carries TRBV30 and TRBJ1-5, with D possibly matching TRBD1 (6 bases). V lost 4 bases to trimming and J lost 3 bases, with 16 bases between them. The CDR3 has 15 residues. The germline gives CDR1 GTSNPN, CDR2 SVGIG (reference sequence). The CDR3 is CAWTRTAGNNQPQHF. The CDR3 DNA reads TGTGCCTGGACCCGGACAGCGGGCAACAATCAGCCCCAGCATTTT.

This clonotype was detected many times. The rearrangement uses TRBV7-2 and TRBJ2-3; D perhaps matches TRBD2 (6 bases). Deletions cut 5 bases from V and 2 bases from J, with 14 bases between. The CDR3 spans 15 residues. From germline, CDR1 is SGHTA and CDR2 FQGNSA. Here the CDR3 DNA reads TGTGCCAGCAGCGGGGGGAACGGGATCACAGATACGCAGTATTTT. Residues: CASSGGNGITDTQYF.

This clonotype was recorded a few times. The CDR3 DNA follows: TGTGCCAGCAGCCGGACTAGCGGGATAGATGCGAACACCGGGGAGCTGTTTTTT. Amino acids: CASSRTSGIDANTGELFF. V is TRBV14 and J is TRBJ2-2; 12 bases map to TRBD2. This CDR3 is 18 amino acids long. The V gene end was trimmed by 4 bases and the J gene end by 0 bases; junction bases not matched to a gene: 6. Germline V gives CDR1 SGHDN, CDR2 FVKESK.

J is TRBJ2-5 and V is TRBV10-2; no firm D call. The V gene's germline CDR1 is WSHSY and CDR2 SAAADI. Trimming removed 6 bases from V and 2 bases from J, with 10 bases in between. This CDR3 is 13 amino acids long. The CDR3 reads CASSEVNQETQYF. The CDR3 nucleotides are TGCGCCAGCAGCGAGGTGAATCAAGAGACCCAGTACTTC.

This clonotype appeared a few times. The rearrangement links TRBV20-1 to TRBJ2-3; possibly TRBD2 for D (5 bases). CDR3 size: 14 residues. V dropped 3 bases and J dropped 6 bases, with 16 bases sitting between them. Germline loops: CDR1 DFQATT, CDR2 SNEGSKA (reference sequence). In DNA, the CDR3 is TGCAGTGCTAGGACCTCGAGGGCTGGGGATACGCAGTATTTT. This encodes CSARTSRAGDTQYF.

This clonotype was observed a handful of times. V usage is TRBV29-1 and J usage is TRBJ1-5; D gene uncertain. Germline V gene sequence: CDR1 SQVTM, CDR2 ANQGSEA. V was cut by 8 bases and J by 0 bases, with 11 bases left in between. The CDR3 is 13 residues long. CDR3 DNA sequence: TGCAGCTGCCAAATCCTTAGCAATCAGCCCCAGCATTTT. Translated: CSCQILSNQPQHF.

V usage is TRBV20-1 and J usage is TRBJ2-7; TRBD1 agrees at 8 bases. CDR3 length equals 14 residues. CDR1 and CDR2 from the germline V gene are DFQATT and SNEGSKA (reference sequence). With V trimmed by 6 bases and J by 2 bases, 9 bases remained unmatched. CDR3 region: CSAGTGTGAYEQYF. CDR3 nucleotide sequence: TGCAGTGCCGGGACCGGGACAGGAGCCTACGAGCAGTACTTC.

The J gene is TRBJ1-1, the V gene TRBV9; the D gene is possibly TRBD1 (6 bases). CDR1 and CDR2 from the germline V gene are SGDLS and YYNGEE. V was cut by 3 bases and J by 4 bases, with 16 bases left in between. This CDR3 has 15 residues. CDR3 region: CASSAYTGLGTEAFF. The CDR3 DNA is TGTGCCAGCAGCGCCTATACAGGGTTAGGCACTGAAGCTTTCTTT.

This clonotype was observed a few times. V gene TRBV12-3 or TRBV12-4 combines with J gene TRBJ2-3, with 8 bases fitting TRBD1. V shed 6 bases, J shed 4 bases, and the junction held 9 bases outside the gene matches. This CDR3 spans 15 amino acids. The CDR3 sequence is CASSPRQGYPDTQYF. CDR3 nucleotide sequence: TGTGCCAGCAGCCCCCGACAGGGGTACCCAGATACGCAGTATTTT.

This chain uses TRBV9 with TRBJ2-1, with D possibly matching TRBD2 (5 bases). Germline V gene sequence: CDR1 SGDLS, CDR2 YYNGEE. Trimming pared 6 bases from V and 0 bases from J, leaving 16 bases between. The CDR3 covers 16 residues. The CDR3 is CASNLFGESSYNEQFF. The CDR3 DNA reads TGTGCCAGCAACCTTTTTGGGGAGAGCTCCTACAATGAGCAGTTCTTC.

The chain is built from TRBV6-6 and TRBJ1-2, with 7 bases identical to TRBD1. Losses at the gene ends were 1 base for V and 8 bases for J; bases not matched to a gene: 7. The length of the CDR3 is 14 residues. CDR1 MNHNY and CDR2 SVGAGI come from the germline V gene (reference sequence). In DNA, the CDR3 is TGTGCCAGCAGTTACTTCCCAGACAGGGACGGCTACACCTTC. It translates to CASSYFPDRDGYTF.

V usage is TRBV6-2 or TRBV6-3 and J usage is TRBJ2-7; tentatively, D is TRBD1 or TRBD2 (5 bases each). From germline, CDR1 is MNHEY and CDR2 SVGEGT. This CDR3 spans 12 amino acids. V was shortened by 6 bases and J by 2 bases, with 8 bases between the two germline ends. The CDR3 spells CASRRGPYEQYV. The CDR3 region has the DNA TGTGCCAGCAGGAGGGGACCCTACGAGCAGTACGTC.

This chain links TRBV12-3 or TRBV12-4 with TRBJ2-6; D unclear. There are 18 residues in the CDR3. The V end was cut by 3 bases, the J end by 7 bases, with 22 bases between. The DNA of the CDR3 is TGTGCCAGCAGTTTCAGTTTAGGTTGGCAGGCGGCCGCCAACGTCCTGACTTTC. The encoded protein is CASSFSLGWQAAANVLTF.

There are many counts of this clonotype. The chain links TRBV7-2 to TRBJ1-1; D unclear. V lost 5 bases, J lost 6 bases, and 16 bases lay in between. Germline V gene data show CDR1 as SGHTA and CDR2 as FQGNSA. This CDR3 comprises 14 residues. This CDR3 reads CASSPKTLSPEAFF. The CDR3 nucleotides read TGTGCCAGCAGCCCCAAGACACTTTCTCCTGAAGCTTTCTTT.

This clonotype was picked up a small number of times. CDR3 DNA sequence: TGTGCCAGCAGCCCGACAGGGTCTCCAGGCTACAATGAGCAGTTCTTC. As protein: CASSPTGSPGYNEQFF. V gene TRBV6-2 or TRBV6-3 combines with J gene TRBJ2-1; 7 nucleotides match TRBD1. Trimming at V came to 6 bases and at J to 3 bases, leaving 11 bases not matched to a gene. The CDR3 runs to 16 residues. Germline V gene lookup returns CDR1 MNHEY and CDR2 SVGEGT.

V is TRBV11-3 and J is TRBJ2-6; D gene ambiguous. The CDR3 is 17 residues long. The V and J ends lost 3 bases and 0 bases respectively, with 12 bases between them. CDR1 and CDR2 (germline): SGHNT, YENEEA. For the CDR3, the DNA is TGTGCCAGCAGCTTCGCCCTGCTAGGCTCTGGGGCCAACGTCCTGACTTTC. Protein: CASSFALLGSGANVLTF.

This clonotype showed up just once. A read error may produce the germline difference seen at one junction end. J is TRBJ2-5 and V is TRBV3-1; 14 positions agree with TRBD2. Germline CDR1 LGHDT, CDR2 YNNKEL (reference sequence). This CDR3 contains 17 residues. The CDR3 DNA sequence: TGTGCCAGCAGCCAAGGCGGGACTAGCGGGAGTCAAGGGACCCAGTACTTC. Translation gives CASSQGGTSGSQGTQYF.

This clonotype showed up many times. The chain carries TRBV6-2 or TRBV6-3 and TRBJ2-1; 9 bases match TRBD2. CDR1 and CDR2 (germline): MNHEY, SVGEGT. Losses at the gene ends were 6 bases for V and 7 bases for J; bases not matched to a gene: 16. This CDR3 has 17 residues. The CDR3: CASRNGPSGEVGNEQFF. CDR3 in DNA: TGTGCCAGCAGGAACGGGCCTAGCGGGGAGGTAGGGAATGAGCAGTTCTTC.

This clonotype was counted ten times or more. V gene TRBV7-2 combines with J gene TRBJ2-1; possibly TRBD1 or TRBD2 for D (5 bases each). Germline V gives CDR1 SGHTA, CDR2 FQGNSA. The CDR3 runs 14 residues. Trimming cost V 4 bases and J 7 bases, with 14 bases left between them. The CDR3 region has the DNA TGTGCCAGCAGCTGGGGACGGTACCAAAATGAGCAGTTCTTC. As protein: CASSWGRYQNEQFF.

The rearrangement links TRBV4-2 to TRBJ2-7; D is uncertain. Germline V gene lookup returns CDR1 LGHNA and CDR2 YNFKEQ. This CDR3 comprises 15 residues. Trimming took off 0 bases at V and 5 bases at J, with 14 bases between the two ends. Here the CDR3 reads CASSQEEQIKDEQYF. The CDR3 coding sequence is TGTGCCAGCAGCCAAGAGGAGCAAATCAAGGACGAGCAGTACTTC.

This clonotype was seen more than once but under ten times. The genes are TRBV24-1 and TRBJ2-2; 11 bases match TRBD1. The V and J ends lost 9 bases and 6 bases, in that order; junction bases with no gene match: 5. Germline V gives CDR1 KGHDR, CDR2 SFDVKD. The CDR3 sequence is 14 residues long. CDR3 DNA: TGTGCCACCTCGGGACAGGGGGAAGCCGGGGAGCTGTTTTTT. This sequence encodes CATSGQGEAGELFF.

In this sample, this clonotype turned up a few times. As DNA, the CDR3 is TGTGCCAGCAGCTTAAAGAAGACAAGGGGCAGGGAAAAACTGTTTTTT. It encodes CASSLKKTRGREKLFF. The chain joins TRBV11-2 to TRBJ1-4; D is perhaps TRBD1 (5 bases). Germline values: CDR1 SGHAT, CDR2 FQNNGV. Trimming pared 2 bases from V and 8 bases from J, leaving 18 bases between. The CDR3 consists of 16 residues.

At least ten counts were recorded for this clonotype. The chain joins TRBV7-3 to TRBJ2-3, with 10 bases that match TRBD2. The length of the CDR3 is 19 residues. V was clipped by 0 bases and J by 1 base; unmatched bases: 10. Germline assignment: CDR1 SGHTA and CDR2 FQGTGA. The CDR3 loop reads CASSLTRGFGTSGTDTQYF. DNA of the CDR3: TGTGCCAGCAGCTTAACTAGGGGTTTCGGGACTAGCGGCACAGATACGCAGTATTTT.

This clonotype was seen many times. Here the CDR3 reads CASSLSLGSNQPQHF. The CDR3 bases are TGTGCCAGCAGCTTATCGCTGGGAAGCAATCAGCCCCAGCATTTT. The rearrangement links TRBV7-9 to TRBJ1-5; no clear D. The CDR3 spans 15 residues. V gave up 2 bases and J gave up 1 base, with 9 bases separating them. Germline CDR1 and CDR2: SEHNR and FQNEAQ (reference sequence).

With respect to this clonotype: A junction end diverges from the germline sequence, so it may reflect a read error. The chain joins TRBV2 to TRBJ1-5; 9 bases line up with TRBD1. This CDR3 has 14 amino acids. Germline V gene data show CDR1 as SNHLY and CDR2 as FYNNEI. The CDR3 coding sequence is TGTGCCAGCAGCGCCGGGACAGGGTTTGGGCCCCAGCGTTTT. This gives the protein CASSAGTGFGPQRF.

The gene calls are TRBV5-4 and TRBJ2-7; 8 nucleotides agree with TRBD1. The CDR3 length is 14 residues. The V and J ends lost 10 bases and 1 base, in that order; junction bases with no gene match: 10. In germline, CDR1 is SGHNT, CDR2 YYREEE (reference sequence). CDR3 protein: CAPRGQENSYEQYV. CDR3 in DNA: TGTGCCCCTCGGGGACAGGAAAATTCCTACGAGCAGTACGTC.

There are a few counts of this clonotype. The chain combines TRBV7-9 with TRBJ2-3; D is unclear. CDR3 length equals 14 residues. CDR1 and CDR2 (germline): SEHNR, FQNEAQ (reference sequence). The ends were cut back, 4 bases at V and 1 base at J, with 9 bases in the middle. The DNA for the CDR3 is TGTGCCAGCAGCTCGGGCCACGGCACAGATACGCAGTATTTT. It translates to CASSSGHGTDTQYF.

This clonotype showed up just a few times. The chain recombines TRBV7-8 with TRBJ2-3; D is perhaps TRBD1 (5 bases). Trimming removed 4 bases at V and 4 bases at J, with 18 bases between. Germline loops: CDR1 SGHVS, CDR2 FQNEAQ. The CDR3 runs to 16 residues. As DNA, the CDR3 is TGTGCCAGCAGCTCTAGTAATCCAGGGTTTTCAGATACGCAGTATTTT. Protein: CASSSSNPGFSDTQYF.

The table lists this clonotype with many counts. The rearrangement uses TRBV7-6 and TRBJ2-5; possibly TRBD1 for D (5 bases). Trimming stripped 5 bases from V and 5 bases from J, with 18 bases between. The CDR3 is 15 residues long. Germline-derived CDR1 and CDR2 are SGHVS and FNYEAQ. The CDR3 here is CASSRPRSKGETQYF. In DNA form, the CDR3 reads TGTGCCAGCAGCCGGCCGAGGTCAAAGGGGGAGACCCAGTACTTC.

The chain carries TRBV12-5 and TRBJ1-1; D gene ambiguous. CDR1 is LGHNT, CDR2 FRNRAP, per germline. V lost 8 bases and J 3 bases, leaving 16 bases between the germline ends. The CDR3 covers 14 residues. The CDR3 loop reads CASRKDTHDTEAFF. As DNA, the CDR3 is TGTGCTAGTCGCAAAGATACTCACGACACTGAAGCTTTCTTT.